The 9 T cell receptor beta chains below come from one sample, sequenced in a study of blood T cell repertoires in COVID-19. Using immunoSEQ multiplex PCR, the repertoire was profiled, and TCRdb retains in-frame clones only, with some absent. Counted here are about 260,000 clones, around 84% occurring once; the ten biggest clones make up roughly 4%. Sample: peripheral blood. These receptors were collected from a man aged 60 to 69 with acute or convalescent COVID-19.

This chain joins TRBV29-1 and TRBJ2-7; 7 bases line up with TRBD1. The V gene end was trimmed by 4 bases and the J gene end by 2 bases; junction bases not matched to a gene: 11. The CDR3 spans 15 residues. CDR1 is SQVTM, CDR2 ANQGSEA, per germline. CDR3 DNA sequence: TGCAGCGTTGTTAGAGACGACAGGGCCACCTACGAGCAGTACTTC. Protein: CSVVRDDRATYEQYF.

The rearrangement uses TRBV6-5 and TRBJ2-7; D is ambiguous. This CDR3 comprises 16 residues. Germline V gene lookup returns CDR1 MNHEY and CDR2 SVGAGI. V shed 0 bases and J shed 3 bases, with 15 bases lying between them. CDR3 residues: CASSYSKTRTFYEQYF. The DNA of the CDR3 is TGTGCCAGCAGTTACTCGAAAACTCGCACGTTCTACGAGCAGTACTTC.

This CDR3 reads CASSLEAGYEQYF. As DNA, the CDR3 is TGTGCCAGCAGCTTAGAGGCAGGCTACGAGCAGTACTTC. The chain is built from TRBV7-8 and TRBJ2-7; D unclear. Trimming shortened V by 1 base and J by 3 bases, and 7 bases separated the two germline ends. The CDR3 is made up of 13 amino acids. CDR1 is SGHVS, CDR2 FQNEAQ, per germline.

This clone has just one count. The rearrangement joins TRBV28 to TRBJ2-2, with D perhaps matching TRBD2 (5 bases). Germline CDR1 reads MDHEN; CDR2 reads SYDVKM. CDR3 length: 16 residues. Between the trimmed V and J ends, which lost 2 bases and 8 bases, there was a span of 18 bases. This chain's CDR3 is CASSLKRTSLWGELFF. The CDR3 nucleotides read TGTGCCAGCAGTTTAAAGCGGACCTCGCTATGGGGGGAGCTGTTTTTT.

V is TRBV18 and J is TRBJ2-1; possible D gene TRBD1, 6 bases. V shed 3 bases and J shed 9 bases, with 21 bases lying between them. This CDR3 has 16 amino acids. Germline-derived CDR1 and CDR2 are KGHSH and LQKENI. This chain's CDR3 is CASSPRRVQGSGEQFF. The CDR3 nucleotides are TGTGCCAGCTCACCTAGACGGGTTCAGGGGTCAGGTGAGCAGTTCTTC.

The chain recombines TRBV11-2 with TRBJ2-7, with 8 bases lining up with TRBD2. The germline V gene has CDR1 SGHAT and CDR2 FQNNGV. Trimming took 5 bases from V and 7 from J; bases not matched to a gene: 16. The CDR3 covers 16 residues. Here the CDR3 DNA reads TGTGCCAGCAGCCACCCCTTCCGGGAGGGAGGGGCTGAGCAGTACTTC. It translates to CASSHPFREGGAEQYF. Full variable domain (remainder filled in from reference TRBV11-2 and TRBJ2-7): EAGVAQSPRYKIIEKRQSVAFWCNPISGHATLYWYQQILGQGPKLLIQFQNNGVVDDSQLPKDRFSAERLKGVDSTLKIQPAKLEDSAVYLCASSHPFREGGAEQYFGPGTRLTVT.

The chain employs TRBV6-6 and TRBJ1-1; perhaps TRBD1 as D (6 bases). Trimming removed 4 bases at V and 8 bases at J, with 14 bases between. Germline V lookup: CDR1 MNHNY, CDR2 SVGAGI (reference sequence). The CDR3 loop spans 13 amino acids. The CDR3 DNA sequence: TGTGCCAGCAGTTTGCTACAGGGCGGAGAAGCTTTCTTT. Its protein product is CASSLLQGGEAFF.

The V call is TRBV9, the J call TRBJ1-1; D is unclear. Germline lookup yields CDR1 SGDLS and CDR2 YYNGEE. V was clipped by 0 bases and J by 0 bases, with 9 bases between them. This CDR3 region has 15 residues. The CDR3 protein is CASSVGELMNTEAFF. The CDR3 coding sequence is TGTGCCAGCAGCGTAGGAGAACTGATGAACACTGAAGCTTTCTTT.

The chain carries TRBV27 and TRBJ2-7; tentatively, D is TRBD1 (5 bases). Germline-derived CDR1 and CDR2 are MNHEY and SMNVEV (reference sequence). V dropped 2 bases and J dropped 2 bases, with 7 bases sitting between them. The CDR3 is made up of 13 amino acids. The CDR3 DNA reads as TGTGCCAGCAGTTTAAAGACAGCCTACGAGCAGTACTTC. Amino acids: CASSLKTAYEQYF.